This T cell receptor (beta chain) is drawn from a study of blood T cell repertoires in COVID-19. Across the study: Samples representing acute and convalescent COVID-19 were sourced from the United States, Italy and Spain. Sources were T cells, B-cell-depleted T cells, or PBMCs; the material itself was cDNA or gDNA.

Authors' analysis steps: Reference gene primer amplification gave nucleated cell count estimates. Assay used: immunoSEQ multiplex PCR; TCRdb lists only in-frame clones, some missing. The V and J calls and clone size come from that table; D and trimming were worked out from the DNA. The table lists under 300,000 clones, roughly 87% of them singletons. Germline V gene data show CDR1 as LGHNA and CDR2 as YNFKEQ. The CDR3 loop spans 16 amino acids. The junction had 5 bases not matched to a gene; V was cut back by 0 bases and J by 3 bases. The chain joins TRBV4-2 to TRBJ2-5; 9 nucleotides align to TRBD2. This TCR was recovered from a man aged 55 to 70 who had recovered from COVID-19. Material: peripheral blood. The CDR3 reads CASSQETAGGEETQYF. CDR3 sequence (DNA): TGTGCCAGCAGCCAAGAAACAGCGGGGGGAGAAGAGACCCAGTACTTC.